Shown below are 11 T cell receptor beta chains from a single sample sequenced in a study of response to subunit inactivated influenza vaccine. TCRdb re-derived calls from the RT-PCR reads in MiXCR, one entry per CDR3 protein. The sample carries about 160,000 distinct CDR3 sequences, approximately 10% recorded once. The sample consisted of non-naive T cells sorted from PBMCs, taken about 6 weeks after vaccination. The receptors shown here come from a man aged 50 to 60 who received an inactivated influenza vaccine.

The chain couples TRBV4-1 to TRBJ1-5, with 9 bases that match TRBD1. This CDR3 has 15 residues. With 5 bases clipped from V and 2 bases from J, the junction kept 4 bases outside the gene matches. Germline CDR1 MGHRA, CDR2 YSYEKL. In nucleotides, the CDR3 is TGCGCCAGCAGCTGGGGACAGGGCGGCAATCAGCCCCAGCATTTT. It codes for CASSWGQGGNQPQHF.

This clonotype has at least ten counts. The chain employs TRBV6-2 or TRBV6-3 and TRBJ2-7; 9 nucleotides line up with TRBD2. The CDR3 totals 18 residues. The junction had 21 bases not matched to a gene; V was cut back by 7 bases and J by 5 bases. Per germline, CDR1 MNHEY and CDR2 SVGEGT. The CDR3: CASTRDVSSGGTANEQYF. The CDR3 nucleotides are TGTGCCAGCACCCGGGACGTATCGAGCGGGGGGACCGCTAACGAGCAGTACTTC.

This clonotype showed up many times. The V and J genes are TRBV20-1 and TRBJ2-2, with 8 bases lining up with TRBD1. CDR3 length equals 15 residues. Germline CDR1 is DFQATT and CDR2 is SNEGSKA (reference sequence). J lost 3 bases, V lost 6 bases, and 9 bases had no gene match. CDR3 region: CSAPRTGMDTGELFF. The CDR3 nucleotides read TGCAGTGCCCCGAGGACAGGGATGGACACCGGGGAGCTGTTTTTT.

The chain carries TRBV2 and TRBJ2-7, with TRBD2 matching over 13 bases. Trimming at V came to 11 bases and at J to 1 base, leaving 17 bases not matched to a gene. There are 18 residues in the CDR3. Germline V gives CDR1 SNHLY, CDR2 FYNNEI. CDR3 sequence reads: CAFRPGLAGSFTSYEQYF. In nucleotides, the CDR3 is TGTGCCTTCAGACCGGGACTAGCGGGGTCCTTCACATCCTACGAGCAGTACTTC. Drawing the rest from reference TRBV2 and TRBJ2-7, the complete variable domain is EPEVTQTPSHQVTQMGQEVILRCVPISNHLYFYWYRQILGQKVEFLVSFYNNEISEKSEIFDDQFSVERPDGSNFTLKIRSTKLEDSAMYFCAFRPGLAGSFTSYEQYFGPGTRLTVT.

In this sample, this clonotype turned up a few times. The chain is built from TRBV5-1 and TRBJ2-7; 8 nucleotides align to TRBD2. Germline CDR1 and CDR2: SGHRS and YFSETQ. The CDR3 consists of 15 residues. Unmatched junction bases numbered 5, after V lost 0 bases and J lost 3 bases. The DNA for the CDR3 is TGCGCCAGCAGCTTGGACCCGGGGGGGATCTACGAGCAGTACTTC. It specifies CASSLDPGGIYEQYF. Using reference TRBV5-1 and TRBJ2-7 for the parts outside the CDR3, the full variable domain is KAGVTQTPRYLIKTRGQQVTLSCSPISGHRSVSWYQQTPGQGLQFLFEYFSETQRNKGNFPGRFSGRQFSNSRSEMNVSTLELGDSALYLCASSLDPGGIYEQYFGPGTRLTVT.

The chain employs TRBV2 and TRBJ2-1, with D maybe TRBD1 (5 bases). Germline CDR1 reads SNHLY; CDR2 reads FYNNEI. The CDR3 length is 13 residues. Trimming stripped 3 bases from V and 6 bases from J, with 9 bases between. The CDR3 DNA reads TGTGCCAGCAGTGATGGGGCCGGCAATGAGCAGTTCTTC. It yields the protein CASSDGAGNEQFF.

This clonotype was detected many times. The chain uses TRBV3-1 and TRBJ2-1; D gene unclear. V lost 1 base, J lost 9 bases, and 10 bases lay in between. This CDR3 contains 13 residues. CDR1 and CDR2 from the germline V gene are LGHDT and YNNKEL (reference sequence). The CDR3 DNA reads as TGTGCCAGCAGCCAAGCCCGCGCTATTGAGCAGTTCTTC. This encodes CASSQARAIEQFF.

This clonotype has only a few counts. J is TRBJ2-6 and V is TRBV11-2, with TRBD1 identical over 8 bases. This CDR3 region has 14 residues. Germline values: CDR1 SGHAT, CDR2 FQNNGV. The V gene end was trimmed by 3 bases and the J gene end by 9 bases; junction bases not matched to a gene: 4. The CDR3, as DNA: TGTGCCAGCAGCTTCAACAGGGGGTTCAACGTCCTGACTTTC. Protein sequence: CASSFNRGFNVLTF.

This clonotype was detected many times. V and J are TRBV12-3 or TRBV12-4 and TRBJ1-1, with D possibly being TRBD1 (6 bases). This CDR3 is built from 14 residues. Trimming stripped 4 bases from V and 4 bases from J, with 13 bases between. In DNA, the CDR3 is TGTGCCAGCAGTTCCATGGCAGGGGTCACTGAAGCTTTCTTT. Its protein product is CASSSMAGVTEAFF.

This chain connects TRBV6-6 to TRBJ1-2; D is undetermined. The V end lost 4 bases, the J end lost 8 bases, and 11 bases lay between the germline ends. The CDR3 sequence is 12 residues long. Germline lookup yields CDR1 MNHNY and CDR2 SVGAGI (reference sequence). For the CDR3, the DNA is TGTGCCAGCAGTTGGGGTCGGGAAGGCTACACCTTC. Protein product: CASSWGREGYTF.

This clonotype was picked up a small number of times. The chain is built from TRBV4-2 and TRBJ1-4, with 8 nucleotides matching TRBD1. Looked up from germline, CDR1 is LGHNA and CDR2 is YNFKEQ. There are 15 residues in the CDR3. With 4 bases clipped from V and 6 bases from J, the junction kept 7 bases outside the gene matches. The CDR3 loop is CASSPGQGLDEKLFF. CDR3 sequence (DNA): TGTGCCAGCAGCCCCGGACAGGGTTTGGATGAAAAACTGTTTTTT.